This T cell receptor beta chain comes out of a study of shared clonotypes between healthy human individuals. The germline CDR1 and CDR2 sequences are LNHNV and YYDKDF (reference sequence). The CDR3 is 17 amino acids. Trimming pared 0 bases from V and 0 bases from J, leaving 12 bases between. The assay was immunoSEQ multiplex PCR, and TCRdb's table has in-frame clones only and misses some. This table holds some 2,000,000 clones, 95% found once. The chain carries TRBV15 and TRBJ2-4; tentatively, D is TRBD1 (6 bases). The sample was naive CD4+ T cells sorted from blood. Subset of the sample: CD45RA+ positively selected. This TCR came from a man aged 18-30 years in good health. CDR3 coding DNA: TGTGCCACCAGCAGAGATATCGGGACATTAGCCAAAAACATTCAGTACTTC. This translates into CATSRDIGTLAKNIQYF.